The rows below give T cell receptor beta chains drawn from one sample of a study of human thymus T cells. The protocol was immunoSEQ multiplex PCR, while the TCRdb copy is restricted to in-frame clones and leaves out a portion. The sample records 78,000 or so clones, approximately 96% being singletons. Sequencing used thymus tissue. The receptors were sampled from a boy younger than two with a congenital heart defect but otherwise immunologically healthy. Both conserved end residues are part of each CDR3. A D gene is named only where the DNA matches it firmly. Size values are once, few and many counts, or a class for expanded clones, and some rows have none.

.	.	TRBJ2-7	TRBV4-2	CASSPARASQNEQYF	TGTGCCAGCAGCCCCGCCCGGGCCTCCCAAAACGAGCAGTACTTC
.	.	TRBJ2-3	TRBV30	CAWISPNTQYF	TGTGCCTGGATCTCCCCGAATACGCAGTATTTT
.	.	TRBJ2-5	TRBV18	CASSPRPPGTQYF	TGTGCCAGCTCACCACGGCCCCCGGGGACCCAGTACTTC
TRBD2	.	TRBJ2-7	TRBV7-2	CASSLVGLAGGRDEQYF	TGTGCCAGCAGCTTAGTGGGACTAGCGGGAGGGCGGGACGAGCAGTACTTC
.	.	TRBJ2-3	TRBV27	CASSFRSLSTDTQYF	TGTGCCAGCAGTTTCCGATCTCTAAGCACAGATACGCAGTATTTT
TRBD1	.	TRBJ2-3	TRBV28	CASSHRDRGVDTQYF	TGTGCCAGCAGTCACCGGGACAGGGGAGTAGATACGCAGTATTTT
.	.	TRBJ1-2	TRBV11-2	CASTNEQGRKHGYTF	TGTGCCAGCACCAATGAGCAGGGAAGAAAGCATGGCTACACCTTC
.	.	TRBJ2-6	TRBV28	CARRPVSGANVLTF	TGTGCCCGACGACCCGTCTCTGGGGCCAACGTCCTGACTTTC
TRBD2	.	TRBJ2-1	TRBV6-5	CASSRLSGTPSEQFF	TGTGCCAGCAGCCGACTTAGCGGGACCCCTAGTGAGCAGTTCTTC
TRBD1	.	TRBJ1-2	TRBV12-5	CASGRQGEGDSYGYTF	TGTGCTAGTGGTCGGCAGGGGGAGGGAGACTCCTATGGCTACACCTTC
TRBD1	.	TRBJ2-6	TRBV11-2	CASSTVRQGAVGANVLTF	TGTGCCAGCAGCACAGTTAGACAGGGGGCGGTTGGGGCCAACGTCCTGACTTTC
.	.	TRBJ2-7	TRBV14	CASSQEQRRSYEQYF	TGTGCCAGCAGCCAAGAACAGCGGCGCTCCTACGAGCAGTACTTC
.	.	TRBJ1-4	TRBV9	CASSERPGAIGEKLFF	TGTGCCAGCAGCGAGCGGCCAGGAGCCATAGGAGAAAAACTGTTTTTT
TRBD1	.	TRBJ2-3	TRBV28	CASSLDGTDTDTQYF	TGTGCCAGCAGTTTAGATGGGACAGACACAGATACGCAGTATTTT
.	.	TRBJ2-7	TRBV20-1	CSVDSTYEQYF	TGCAGTGTCGACTCTACCTACGAGCAGTACTTC
.	.	TRBJ1-3	TRBV27	CASSYTPFGNTIYF	TGTGCCAGCAGCTACACACCGTTCGGAAACACCATATATTTT
TRBD1	.	TRBJ2-1	TRBV11-2	CASSSHRGRNGYNEQFF	TGTGCCAGCAGCTCTCACAGGGGGCGCAATGGTTACAATGAGCAGTTCTTC
.	.	TRBJ2-7	TRBV10-3	CAISEPRQSPYEQYF	TGTGCCATCAGTGAGCCTCGACAGAGCCCCTACGAGCAGTACTTC
.	.	TRBJ1-1	TRBV5-8	CASSLVTEAFF	TGTGCCAGCAGCTTGGTCACTGAAGCTTTCTTT
.	.	TRBJ2-5	TRBV7-9	CASSPHQKEETQYF	TGTGCCAGCAGCCCCCATCAGAAGGAGGAGACCCAGTACTTC
.	.	TRBJ2-1	TRBV12-5	CASGLDGYNEQFF	TGTGCTAGTGGTTTGGATGGCTACAATGAGCAGTTCTTC
.	.	TRBJ1-1	TRBV10-1	CASSEGAKTEAFF	TGCGCCAGCAGTGAGGGGGCGAAGACTGAAGCTTTCTTT
.	.	TRBJ2-1	TRBV2	CASSEPPLGAGLDEQFF	TGTGCCAGCAGTGAACCACCCCTAGGTGCGGGACTGGATGAGCAGTTCTTC
.	.	TRBJ1-1	TRBV30	CACDFYTEAFF	TGTGCCTGTGACTTTTACACTGAAGCTTTCTTT
TRBD2	.	TRBJ2-3	TRBV28	CASSDDPGLGGTDTQYF	TGTGCCAGCAGCGATGACCCGGGACTAGGGGGCACAGATACGCAGTATTTT
TRBD1	.	TRBJ1-2	TRBV6-5	CASSHDRGRCYGYTF	TGTGCCAGCAGCCACGACAGGGGGCGATGCTATGGCTACACCTTC
TRBD1	.	TRBJ1-1	TRBV6-1	CASSGYRGLNTEAFF	TGTGCCAGCAGTGGGTACAGGGGGCTTAACACTGAAGCTTTCTTT
.	.	TRBJ1-4	TRBV12-5	CASGFNTAGSTNEKLFF	TGTGCTAGTGGTTTTAACACAGCCGGGTCAACTAATGAAAAACTGTTTTTT
.	.	TRBJ1-1	TRBV27	CASSLAGRTGDTEAFF	TGTGCCAGCAGTTTAGCCGGTAGAACGGGGGACACTGAAGCTTTCTTT
.	.	TRBJ2-1	TRBV6-5	CASSLQLYNEQFF	TGTGCCAGCAGTTTACAGCTATACAATGAGCAGTTCTTC
.	.	TRBJ2-7	TRBV7-2	CASSNPPWGTTYEQYF	TGTGCCAGCAGCAACCCCCCCTGGGGGACGACCTACGAGCAGTACTTC
.	.	TRBJ2-7	TRBV5-1	CASSLSGSTVLEQYF	TGCGCCAGCAGCTTGTCAGGATCGACGGTCTTGGAGCAGTACTTC
.	.	TRBJ2-7	TRBV28	CASSNRRGQTYEQYF	TGTGCCAGCAGCAACCGCCGGGGGCAAACCTACGAGCAGTACTTC
.	.	TRBJ1-1	TRBV19	CASSIIKQGHVDTEAFF	TGTGCCAGTAGTATTATCAAACAGGGACACGTGGACACTGAAGCTTTCTTT
TRBD1	once	TRBJ1-1	TRBV25-1	CASSVGTGTMNTEAFF	TGTGCCAGCAGTGTCGGGACAGGAACCATGAACACTGAAGCTTTCTTT
.	.	TRBJ1-1	TRBV29-1	CSVDKGNTEAFF	TGCAGCGTTGATAAGGGGAACACTGAAGCTTTCTTT
.	.	TRBJ2-3	TRBV1	CTSSPDPFDTQYF	TGCACCAGCAGCCCCGACCCATTTGATACGCAGTATTTT